These 25 T cell receptor beta chains were sequenced from one sample in a study of CD4+ T cells in melanoma. Measured with immunoSEQ multiplex PCR; TCRdb has only the in-frame clones, and not every one. In the table there are 110,000 to 150,000 clones, nearly 95% of which are singletons. Receptors were obtained from a human donor with melanoma.

The V call is TRBV7-3, the J call TRBJ2-7; D is perhaps TRBD2 (7 bases). The V gene's germline CDR1 is SGHTA and CDR2 FQGTGA. The CDR3 has 14 amino acids. V shed 3 bases and J shed 5 bases, with 14 bases lying between them. CDR3 sequence reads: CASSFRGGTDEQYF. The DNA for the CDR3 is TGTGCCAGCAGCTTTAGGGGGGGAACGGACGAGCAGTACTTC. The entire variable domain, with the rest obtained from reference TRBV7-3 and TRBJ2-7, is as follows: GAGVSQTPSNKVTEKGKYVELRCDPISGHTALYWYRQSLGQGPEFLIYFQGTGAADDSGLPNDRFFAVRPEGSVSTLKIQRTERGDSAVYLCASSFRGGTDEQYFGPGTRLTVT.

The table lists this clone with a count of one. The chain links TRBV7-3 to TRBJ2-2, with D hard to call. Germline CDR1 SGHTA, CDR2 FQGTGA. Trimming removed 4 bases from V and 3 bases from J, with 9 bases in between. This CDR3 spans 14 amino acids. The chain's CDR3 is CASSSRVDTGELFF. The CDR3 DNA reads TGTGCCAGCAGCTCTAGGGTGGACACCGGGGAGCTGTTTTTT.

The chain has TRBV25-1 and TRBJ1-1; D is unclear. The CDR3 spans 12 residues. Trimming removed 3 bases from V and 6 bases from J, with 8 bases in between. The germline gives CDR1 MGHDK, CDR2 SYGVNS. The CDR3, as DNA: TGTGCCAGCAGTGATTACAATGCTGAAGCTTTCTTT. Protein sequence: CASSDYNAEAFF.

This clone was seen once. The chain is built from TRBV5-6 and TRBJ1-4, with D possibly being TRBD1 (5 bases). Trimming removed 2 bases from V and 7 bases from J, with 18 bases in between. The germline CDR1 and CDR2 sequences are SGHDT and YYEEEE. The CDR3 has 16 amino acids. CDR3 residues: CASSFQGVAGGEKLFF. DNA for the CDR3: TGTGCCAGCAGCTTTCAGGGTGTAGCCGGTGGTGAAAAACTGTTTTTT.

Concerning this clone: Other DNA variants within this sample encode the same CDR3. The chain carries TRBV7-9 and TRBJ2-5, with 10 bases fitting TRBD1. The CDR3 covers 14 residues. Trimming removed 1 base from V and 4 bases from J; junction bases left unmatched: 0. CDR1 and CDR2 from the germline V gene are SEHNR and FQNEAQ (reference sequence). The CDR3, as DNA: TGTGCCAGCAGCTTAGGGACAGGGGGAGAGACCCAGTACTTC. Protein product: CASSLGTGGETQYF.

This rearrangement joins TRBV6-5 to TRBJ2-2; TRBD2 is a possible D gene (7 bases). The CDR3 loop spans 15 amino acids. Germline-derived CDR1 and CDR2 are MNHEY and SVGAGI. Trimming left V 2 bases short and J 3 bases short, with 10 bases between. The CDR3 coding sequence is TGTGCCAGCAGTTACGGGGGGGCCCACACCGGGGAGCTGTTTTTT. Its protein product is CASSYGGAHTGELFF.

The CDR3 loop reads CASSFGDNYGYTF. The CDR3 DNA follows: TGCGCCAGCAGCTTCGGGGATAACTATGGCTACACCTTC. This chain joins TRBV5-1 and TRBJ1-2; D is ambiguous. This CDR3 is 13 amino acids long. V lost 2 bases, J lost 1 base, and 6 bases lay in between. Germline CDR1 is SGHRS and CDR2 is YFSETQ.

This chain uses TRBV10-3 with TRBJ2-7; no firm D call. V lost 0 bases and J lost 5, with 5 bases in between. Germline assignment: CDR1 ENHRY and CDR2 SYGVKD. The CDR3 is made up of 12 amino acids. The CDR3 sequence: CAISESEDEQYF. The CDR3 DNA sequence: TGTGCCATCAGTGAGTCTGAAGACGAGCAGTACTTC.

This chain uses TRBV6-6 with TRBJ1-1; 9 bases are a match to TRBD1. The junction had 7 bases not matched to a gene; V was cut back by 2 bases and J by 3 bases. This CDR3 spans 16 amino acids. Germline V gene data show CDR1 as MNHNY and CDR2 as SVGAGI (reference sequence). CDR3: CASSYPRTGADTEAFF. CDR3 coding DNA: TGTGCCAGCAGTTACCCTAGGACAGGGGCGGACACTGAAGCTTTCTTT.

This chain joins TRBV7-3 and TRBJ2-6; D uncertain. This CDR3 has 16 residues. The V gene's germline CDR1 is SGHTA and CDR2 FQGTGA. The V end lost 4 bases, the J end lost 0 bases, and 10 bases lay between the germline ends. As DNA, the CDR3 is TGTGCCAGCAGCTCCCGTTCTGGCTCTGGGGCCAACGTCCTGACTTTC. Amino acids: CASSSRSGSGANVLTF.

In this sample, this clone turned up once. The genes are TRBV7-9 and TRBJ2-5; no firm D call. The V gene lost 1 base and the J gene lost 3 bases, with 6 bases spanning the gap. The germline V gene encodes CDR1 SEHNR and CDR2 FQNEAQ (reference sequence). This CDR3 contains 13 residues. The CDR3 is CASSLGHKETQYF. The CDR3 DNA reads as TGTGCCAGCAGCTTAGGGCACAAAGAGACCCAGTACTTC.

This rearrangement joins TRBV2 to TRBJ2-5; TRBD2 agrees at 8 bases. The CDR3 is made up of 13 amino acids. Germline CDR1 SNHLY, CDR2 FYNNEI. J gave up 5 bases and V 6 bases, and 5 bases lay outside the gene matches. The DNA for the CDR3 is TGTGCCAGCAGCCTAGGCGGGGGGGAGACCCAGTACTTC. Amino acid sequence: CASSLGGGETQYF.

DNA of the CDR3: TGTGCCAGCAGCCCGCTTGGGGGGGCTGGCTATGGCTACACCTTC. It is translated as CASSPLGGAGYGYTF. The rearrangement joins TRBV7-8 to TRBJ1-2; D perhaps matches TRBD1 (6 bases). V was shortened by 5 bases and J by 4 bases, with 17 bases between the two germline ends. Germline loops: CDR1 SGHVS, CDR2 FQNEAQ. The CDR3 runs to 15 residues.

The chain combines TRBV2 with TRBJ2-6; TRBD1 matches at 9 bases. The CDR3 extends over 17 amino acids. V lost 8 bases, J lost 0 bases, and 8 bases stayed unmatched. The germline V gene has CDR1 SNHLY and CDR2 FYNNEI. The CDR3 loop is CASDPQGAISGANVLTF. The CDR3 DNA follows: TGTGCCAGCGACCCACAGGGGGCGATCTCTGGGGCCAACGTCCTGACTTTC.

The chain links TRBV6-4 to TRBJ1-1; 7 nucleotides align to TRBD1. CDR3 size: 13 residues. The V gene end was trimmed by 5 bases and the J gene end by 3 bases; junction bases not matched to a gene: 3. From germline, CDR1 is MRHNA and CDR2 SNTAGT. The CDR3 DNA is TGTGCCAGCAGTACAGGGGCAGACACTGAAGCTTTCTTT. Amino acid sequence: CASSTGADTEAFF.

The chain uses TRBV27 and TRBJ2-3; D assignment may be TRBD1 or TRBD2 (5 bases each). The CDR3 is 11 amino acids. Deletions cut 2 bases from V and 8 bases from J, with 5 bases between. Germline V gene sequence: CDR1 MNHEY, CDR2 SMNVEV (reference sequence). CDR3 in DNA: TGTGCCAGCAGTTTAGGGGGTACGCAGTATTTT. As protein: CASSLGGTQYF.

This clone was detected only once. J is TRBJ1-2 and V is TRBV6-5; unclear D gene. The CDR3 is made up of 15 amino acids. Germline V gene lookup returns CDR1 MNHEY and CDR2 SVGAGI. The germline V and J ends were trimmed by 6 bases and 8 bases, with 22 bases remaining between them. In nucleotides, the CDR3 is TGTGCCAGCAGGCGGTCCTCGATCCTGGCTAGCGGCTACACCTTC. Translated, it gives CASRRSSILASGYTF.

The V gene is TRBV27, the J gene TRBJ1-2; D unresolved. Germline CDR1 reads MNHEY; CDR2 reads SMNVEV (reference sequence). The CDR3 runs to 13 residues. Trimming removed 5 bases at V and 2 bases at J, with 9 bases between. CDR3 sequence: CASSPQRNYGYTF. CDR3 DNA sequence: TGTGCCAGCAGTCCCCAAAGGAACTATGGCTACACCTTC.

CDR3 DNA sequence: TGCGCCAGCAGCTCGGGGTTTGGCTACACCTTC. This codes for CASSSGFGYTF. The rearrangement uses TRBV5-1 and TRBJ1-2; no clear D gene. Germline lookup yields CDR1 SGHRS and CDR2 YFSETQ. V shed 3 bases and J shed 7 bases, with 7 bases lying between them. CDR3 length: 11 residues.

This rearrangement joins TRBV29-1 to TRBJ1-3, with D maybe TRBD1 (6 bases). V lost 7 bases to trimming and J lost 3 bases, with 22 bases between them. The CDR3 contains 16 residues. Germline assignment: CDR1 SQVTM and CDR2 ANQGSEA. The CDR3 sequence: CSAQGGELRDGNTIYF. CDR3 in DNA: TGCAGCGCTCAAGGGGGGGAGCTTCGGGATGGAAACACCATATATTTT.

V gene TRBV19 combines with J gene TRBJ2-7, with D perhaps assigned TRBD1 or TRBD2 (7 bases each). Trimming left V 8 bases short and J 3 bases short, with 17 bases between. Germline-derived CDR1 and CDR2 are LNHDA and SQIVND (reference sequence). The CDR3 sequence is 14 residues long. CDR3 sequence reads: CASSPQGGVYEQYF. The CDR3 DNA sequence: TGTGCCAGTTCTCCCCAGGGGGGGGTCTACGAGCAGTACTTC. The whole variable domain, filled in from reference TRBV19 and TRBJ2-7, reads DGGITQSPKYLFRKEGQNVTLSCEQNLNHDAMYWYRQDPGQGLRLIYYSQIVNDFQKGDIAEGYSVSREKKESFPLTVTSAQKNPTAFYLCASSPQGGVYEQYFGPGTRLTVT.

CDR3: CASSLVAGTGIPGELFF. CDR3 bases: TGTGCCAGCAGCTTAGTTGCGGGGACAGGGATTCCCGGGGAGCTGTTTTTT. The chain joins TRBV7-6 to TRBJ2-2; 9 nucleotides align to TRBD1. CDR1 is SGHVS, CDR2 FNYEAQ, per germline. The CDR3 has 17 residues. With 1 base clipped from V and 6 bases from J, the junction kept 9 bases outside the gene matches. Looking up the rest from reference TRBV7-6 and TRBJ2-2 gives the full variable domain: GAGVSQSPRYKVTKRGQDVALRCDPISGHVSLYWYRQALGQGPEFLTYFNYEAQQDKSGLPNDRFSAERPEGSISTLTIQRTEQRDSAMYRCASSLVAGTGIPGELFFGEGSRLTVL.

This chain joins TRBV18 and TRBJ1-1; no clear D gene. Germline V gene lookup returns CDR1 KGHSH and CDR2 LQKENI. The ends were cut back, 0 bases at V and 1 base at J, with 12 bases in the middle. The CDR3 runs 16 residues. The CDR3 region is CASSPPSFPGNTEAFF. CDR3 DNA: TGTGCCAGCTCACCACCGTCGTTCCCAGGGAACACTGAAGCTTTCTTT.

The V call is TRBV2, the J call TRBJ2-1; D is unresolved. Trimming left V 7 bases short and J 2 bases short, with 12 bases between. The CDR3 loop spans 14 amino acids. Germline values: CDR1 SNHLY, CDR2 FYNNEI. The DNA of the CDR3 is TGTGCCAGCAAGGGCCGACAAGCCTACAATGAGCAGTTCTTC. It translates to CASKGRQAYNEQFF.

The V call is TRBV13, the J call TRBJ1-1; maybe TRBD1 (6 bases). This CDR3 comprises 14 residues. Germline V gene data show CDR1 as PRHDT and CDR2 as FYEKMQ (reference sequence). The ends were cut back, 3 bases at V and 6 bases at J, with 14 bases in the middle. In DNA form, the CDR3 reads TGTGCCAGCAGCTTTCCGGGGGGCGGACCTGAAGCTTTCTTT. It yields the protein CASSFPGGGPEAFF.